This TCR beta chain was retrieved from a study of beta chain features in type 1 diabetes. Findings of the study overall: Moderate yet significant TCRB CDR3 shortening was seen in Type 1 diabetes patients in all four CD4+ subsets.

In total, each donor contributed a single heparinised blood draw that averaged approximately 120 mL. The germline CDR1 and CDR2 sequences are SGHDT and YYEEEE. CDR3 length: 15 residues. V dropped 0 bases and J dropped 4; count of bases not matched to a gene: 4. With regard to this clone: Its antigen is unknown.

The study reverse transcribed the entire isolated RNA, so it sequenced expressed TCRB transcripts. Clones were sequenced by immunoSEQ multiplex PCR, and TCRdb holds only the in-frame ones, with some missing. The data contain under 300,000 clones, 16% of them singletons. V and J are TRBV5-6 and TRBJ2-3; TRBD1 aligns across 8 bases. The clonotype was recovered from a man under 40 with type 1 diabetes. Sequencing was done on a sample of naive CD4+ T cells from blood. CDR3: CASSLGDRSPDTQYF. The CDR3 DNA sequence: TGTGCCAGCAGCTTGGGGGACAGGTCCCCAGATACGCAGTATTTT.